The rows below give T cell receptor beta chains drawn from one sample of a study of vaccination and CD4 T cells after COVID-19. Their cognate antigens are unknown. TCRdb reanalysed the PCR reads using MiXCR and keeps one entry per CDR3 protein. This sample has 8,500 to 9,500 distinct CDR3 sequences, with approximately 64% found just once. This specimen consisted of cultured CD4+ T cells from blood, obtained after SARS-CoV-2 vaccination. The source of these receptors is a human donor with COVID-19. Both conserved end residues are part of each CDR3. A D gene is named only where the DNA matches it firmly. Where a row states a size, it is once, few, many or the class of an expanded clone; other rows omit it.

d_call: TRBD1
v_call: TRBV20-1
clone_size: -
j_call: TRBJ2-7
cdr3_nt: TGCAGTGCCGGTCCGAGACAGGGCTACGAGCAGTACTTC
cdr3_aa: CSAGPRQGYEQYF

d_call: -
v_call: TRBV2
clone_size: medium-sized
j_call: TRBJ1-2
cdr3_nt: TGTGCCAGCACCCGCCCGGTCCCAGGGGACGGCTACACCTTC
cdr3_aa: CASTRPVPGDGYTF

d_call: -
v_call: TRBV6-1
clone_size: -
j_call: TRBJ1-2
cdr3_nt: TGTGCCAGCAGGCGCGCCTCAGACACCTATGGCTACACCTTC
cdr3_aa: CASRRASDTYGYTF

d_call: TRBD2
v_call: TRBV7-2
clone_size: -
j_call: TRBJ2-1
cdr3_nt: TGTGCCAGCAGCTTAGCGGGCACTAGCGGACTTGGGGAGCAGTTCTTC
cdr3_aa: CASSLAGTSGLGEQFF

d_call: TRBD2
v_call: TRBV7-3
clone_size: -
j_call: TRBJ2-6
cdr3_nt: TGTGCCAGCAGCCTCAGCGGGGGGGCAGGTGGGGCCAACGTCCTGACTTTC
cdr3_aa: CASSLSGGAGGANVLTF

d_call: TRBD2
v_call: TRBV7-2
clone_size: -
j_call: TRBJ2-5
cdr3_nt: TGTGCCAGCAGCTACCCTAGCGGGGGGGCTCAAGAGACCCAGTACTTC
cdr3_aa: CASSYPSGGAQETQYF

d_call: -
v_call: TRBV15
clone_size: -
j_call: TRBJ1-3
cdr3_nt: TGTGCCACCAGCAGAGGGGTCAGGGAAGTTGAAAACACCATATATTTT
cdr3_aa: CATSRGVREVENTIYF

d_call: -
v_call: TRBV10-2
clone_size: once
j_call: TRBJ1-1
cdr3_nt: TGCGCCAGCAGTGAAATCGGGGGGCCCCACACTGAAGCTTTCTTT
cdr3_aa: CASSEIGGPHTEAFF

d_call: TRBD1
v_call: TRBV20-1
clone_size: -
j_call: TRBJ1-5
cdr3_nt: TGCAGTGCTAGATCGGGGACAGTTGGTACCCAGCCCCAGCATTTT
cdr3_aa: CSARSGTVGTQPQHF

d_call: -
v_call: TRBV6-1
clone_size: -
j_call: TRBJ1-6
cdr3_nt: TGTGCCAGCAGTGGGGCGGGAAGGAATTCACCCCTCCACTTT
cdr3_aa: CASSGAGRNSPLHF

d_call: -
v_call: TRBV24-1
clone_size: -
j_call: TRBJ2-2
cdr3_nt: TGTGCCACCAGTGGAGTCCAGAACACCGGGGAGCTGTTTTTT
cdr3_aa: CATSGVQNTGELFF

d_call: -
v_call: TRBV6-2/TRBV6-3
clone_size: -
j_call: TRBJ1-2
cdr3_nt: TGTGCCAGCAGCTTTGACACCTACTATGGCTACACCTTC
cdr3_aa: CASSFDTYYGYTF

d_call: TRBD2
v_call: TRBV20-1
clone_size: -
j_call: TRBJ2-5
cdr3_nt: TGCAGTGCTAGAGATCTGCGGGGGGGCGAGACCCAGTACTTC
cdr3_aa: CSARDLRGGETQYF

d_call: -
v_call: TRBV5-8
clone_size: -
j_call: TRBJ1-1
cdr3_nt: TGTGCCAGCAGTTCGGGGGTCGGGGTGGGCACTGAAGCTTTCTTT
cdr3_aa: CASSSGVGVGTEAFF

d_call: TRBD1
v_call: TRBV7-2
clone_size: -
j_call: TRBJ1-2
cdr3_nt: TGTGCCAGCAGCTCCCTCACCCCGACAGGGCGGAATGGCTACACCTTC
cdr3_aa: CASSSLTPTGRNGYTF

d_call: -
v_call: TRBV5-6
clone_size: -
j_call: TRBJ1-1
cdr3_nt: TGTGCCAGCAGCTTGCTGCTTGGGGCGGGGGGGACTGAAGCTTTCTTT
cdr3_aa: CASSLLLGAGGTEAFF

d_call: -
v_call: TRBV7-6
clone_size: -
j_call: TRBJ1-2
cdr3_nt: TGTGCCAGCAGCTTAGCGCTATCGGACAGAGGGGGCTACACCTTC
cdr3_aa: CASSLALSDRGGYTF

d_call: TRBD2
v_call: TRBV20-1
clone_size: few
j_call: TRBJ2-7
cdr3_nt: TGCAGTGCTACTAGCGGGACGTTCAATTACGAGCAGTACTTC
cdr3_aa: CSATSGTFNYEQYF

d_call: -
v_call: TRBV7-9
clone_size: few
j_call: TRBJ2-7
cdr3_nt: TGTGCCAGCAGCTTAGGGTCAGGTCGGACGGACGAGCAGTACTTC
cdr3_aa: CASSLGSGRTDEQYF

d_call: -
v_call: TRBV28
clone_size: -
j_call: TRBJ1-6
cdr3_nt: TGTGCCAGCAGGGGGTCGGCTTCACCCCTCCACTTT
cdr3_aa: CASRGSASPLHF

d_call: -
v_call: TRBV20-1
clone_size: -
j_call: TRBJ1-2
cdr3_nt: TGCAGTGCTGCTCATCCAGGGGCGCGCGGCTACACCTTC
cdr3_aa: CSAAHPGARGYTF